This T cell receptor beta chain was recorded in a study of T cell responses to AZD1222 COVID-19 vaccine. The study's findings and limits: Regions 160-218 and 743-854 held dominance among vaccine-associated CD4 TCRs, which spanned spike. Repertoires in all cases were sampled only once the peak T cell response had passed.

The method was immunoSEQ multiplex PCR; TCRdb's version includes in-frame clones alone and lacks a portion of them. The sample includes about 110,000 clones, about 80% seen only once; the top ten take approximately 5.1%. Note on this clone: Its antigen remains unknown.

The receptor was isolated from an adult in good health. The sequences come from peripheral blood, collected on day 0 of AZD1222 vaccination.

CDR3 amino acids: CSVRIDTEAFF. Here the CDR3 DNA reads TGCAGCGTTAGAATAGACACTGAAGCTTTCTTT. The chain recombines TRBV29-1 with TRBJ1-1, with D unresolved. The germline CDR1 and CDR2 sequences are SQVTM and ANQGSEA. The length of the CDR3 is 11 residues. V lost 5 bases to trimming and J lost 3 bases, with 7 bases between them.